These 12 T cell receptor beta chains originate from one sample sequenced in a study of T cell changes during pregnancy in multiple sclerosis. The data were produced by immunoSEQ multiplex PCR, yet TCRdb's version contains in-frame clones alone and is incomplete. This sample has roughly 99,000 clones, with roughly 94% found just once. This sample comprised peripheral blood, obtained after pregnancy. Receptors originate from a female donor in good health, enrolled as a control in a pregnancy study.

The chain has TRBV11-2 and TRBJ2-1; TRBD2 is a possible D gene (6 bases). CDR1 and CDR2 from the germline V gene are SGHAT and FQNNGV. The CDR3 runs 13 residues. CDR3 in amino acids: CATGGTLYNEQFF. The CDR3 nucleotides read TGTGCTACCGGCGGGACCCTATACAATGAGCAGTTCTTC.

Comments on this clone: The sample has other DNA sequences that encode this CDR3 too. The rearrangement uses TRBV29-1 and TRBJ1-2; D not certain. The ends were cut back, 1 base at V and 7 bases at J, with 10 bases in the middle. CDR3 length: 12 amino acids. Germline values: CDR1 SQVTM, CDR2 ANQGSEA. The CDR3 coding sequence is TGCAGCGTTGAAGGAGGTGGAGGTGGCTACACCTTC. Its translation is CSVEGGGGGYTF.

The gene calls are TRBV18 and TRBJ2-2; TRBD1 matches at 9 bases. The CDR3 is 16 residues long. V lost 4 bases to trimming and J lost 5 bases; unmatched junction nucleotides: 8. Germline CDR1 KGHSH, CDR2 LQKENI. CDR3: CASSLRDRDPTGELFF. The DNA of the CDR3 is TGTGCCAGCTCACTCCGGGACAGGGACCCGACCGGGGAGCTGTTTTTT.

This chain joins TRBV29-1 and TRBJ1-2; TRBD1 matches at 7 bases. This CDR3 has 13 residues. Trimming at V came to 5 bases and at J to 2 bases, leaving 5 bases not matched to a gene. Germline values: CDR1 SQVTM, CDR2 ANQGSEA. CDR3 DNA: TGCAGCGTTCTCGTACAGGGGAACTATGGCTACACCTTC. Its translation: CSVLVQGNYGYTF.

The V call is TRBV12-5, the J call TRBJ1-5; D gene uncertain. Germline V CDR1 and CDR2: LGHNT, FRNRAP. Trimming pared 5 bases from V and 5 bases from J, leaving 22 bases between. This CDR3 has 17 amino acids. The CDR3 protein is CASGPVHLSRPYQPQHF. The CDR3 DNA sequence: TGTGCTAGTGGTCCCGTTCACCTGAGCAGGCCCTATCAGCCCCAGCATTTT.

V usage is TRBV6-5 and J usage is TRBJ2-7, with 10 positions matching TRBD2. V was clipped by 2 bases and J by 6 bases; unmatched bases: 7. The CDR3 has 15 amino acids. CDR1 and CDR2 (germline): MNHEY, SVGAGI. The DNA of the CDR3 is TGTGCCAGCAGTTACGCTAGCGGGAGAGTGGGCGAGCAGTACTTC. Amino acid sequence: CASSYASGRVGEQYF.

Comments on this clone: Other DNA sequences in this specimen translate into the identical CDR3. V gene TRBV28 combines with J gene TRBJ1-2; D might be TRBD1 (5 bases). The germline V gene encodes CDR1 MDHEN and CDR2 SYDVKM. The CDR3 runs to 13 residues. Trimming cost V 1 base and J 2 bases, with 5 bases left between them. The CDR3 nucleotides are TGTGCCAGCAGTTTATCAGGGAACTATGGCTACACCTTC. This sequence encodes CASSLSGNYGYTF.

The rearrangement joins TRBV6-1 to TRBJ1-4; TRBD1 aligns across 7 bases. The CDR3 is 15 amino acids. CDR1 is MNHNS and CDR2 is SASEGT in the germline V gene. The J segment lost 7 bases and the V segment lost 3 bases, leaving 8 bases of the junction unmatched. The CDR3 loop is CASSDLTGSVEKLFF. The DNA of the CDR3 is TGTGCCAGCAGTGACCTGACAGGGAGCGTTGAAAAACTGTTTTTT.

The chain uses TRBV18 and TRBJ2-4; 8 nucleotides align to TRBD1. V was clipped by 3 bases and J by 0 bases; unmatched bases: 19. The germline V gene encodes CDR1 KGHSH and CDR2 LQKENI. This CDR3 has 21 amino acids. CDR3 in amino acids: CASSPTLDRGGIGPAKNIQYF. The CDR3 nucleotides read TGTGCCAGCTCACCGACTCTAGACAGGGGAGGCATAGGGCCAGCCAAAAACATTCAGTACTTC.

J is TRBJ1-1 and V is TRBV29-1; D is unclear. The CDR3 consists of 11 residues. From germline, CDR1 is SQVTM and CDR2 ANQGSEA. V lost 8 bases, J lost 0 bases, and 7 bases lay in between. CDR3 in amino acids: CSTTMNTEAFF. DNA for the CDR3: TGCAGCACTACCATGAACACTGAAGCTTTCTTT.

The J gene is TRBJ2-2, the V gene TRBV4-2; 8 positions match TRBD2. There are 18 residues in the CDR3. V lost 0 bases, J lost 6 bases, and 12 bases stayed unmatched. The germline CDR1 and CDR2 sequences are LGHNA and YNFKEQ. The CDR3 nucleotides read TGTGCCAGCAGCCAAGATCTTATCCGGGAGGGCCGGGCCGGGGAGCTGTTTTTT. It translates to CASSQDLIREGRAGELFF.

The V gene is TRBV18, the J gene TRBJ1-1; the D is unclear. The CDR3 sequence is 13 residues long. Germline CDR1 reads KGHSH; CDR2 reads LQKENI. Trimming pared 6 bases from V and 4 bases from J, leaving 12 bases between. CDR3 nucleotides: TGTGCCAGCTCCGTAACAGCGGTCACTGAAGCTTTCTTT. Amino acid sequence: CASSVTAVTEAFF.